The rows below give T cell receptor beta chains drawn from one sample of a study of T cell clonotyping in hematopoietic cell transplantation. Here immunoSEQ multiplex PCR was the method, and the copy in TCRdb shows in-frame clones only, minus some. The sample shows roughly 9,300 clones, 51% of them seen only once. Sequenced material: peripheral blood mononuclear cells, taken 100 days after allogeneic stem cell transplant. Every receptor here comes from a female patient aged 45 to 65 who had an allogeneic stem cell transplant from an unrelated donor, so the T cells may come from the graft donor. Some clones in this sample may be carry-over from other donors' samples. Both conserved end residues are part of each CDR3. The D gene is left open where the match is weak. Clone size, where shown, is once, few, many, or a class for clones that have expanded.

.	TRBV5-1	.	TRBJ2-3	CASSLSKFSDTQYF	TGCGCCAGCAGCTTGTCCAAGTTTTCAGATACGCAGTATTTT
.	TRBV20-1	.	TRBJ2-2	CSAENTGELFF	TGCAGTGCTGAAAACACCGGGGAGCTGTTTTTT
.	TRBV6-1	few	TRBJ1-6	CASSDSYNSPLHF	TGTGCCAGCAGTGATTCGTATAATTCACCCCTCCACTTT
TRBD1	TRBV9	.	TRBJ1-1	CASSVSGTGLTEAFF	TGTGCCAGCAGCGTCTCGGGGACAGGGTTGACTGAAGCTTTCTTT
.	TRBV4-1	.	TRBJ1-1	CASSPRAGNTEAFF	TGCGCCAGCAGCCCCCGGGCGGGGAATACTGAAGCTTTCTTT
.	TRBV6-5	.	TRBJ1-1	CASSRGGSNTEAFF	TGTGCCAGCAGTAGGGGGGGCTCTAACACTGAAGCTTTCTTT
TRBD1	TRBV19	.	TRBJ2-7	CASSRIRGQAYEQYF	TGTGCCAGTAGTCGGATCAGGGGGCAAGCCTACGAGCAGTACTTC
.	TRBV20-1	.	TRBJ1-1	CSARHGSEAFF	TGCAGTGCCAGGCATGGGAGCGAAGCTTTCTTT
.	TRBV5-1	.	TRBJ1-1	CASSLEGNTEAFF	TGCGCCAGCAGCTTGGAGGGAAACACTGAAGCTTTCTTT
.	TRBV28	.	TRBJ1-2	CASSLKGGLGYTF	TGTGCCAGCAGTTTGAAGGGGGGCCTTGGCTACACCTTC
.	TRBV4-3	.	TRBJ1-2	CASSQRVTGLYGYTF	TGCGCCAGCAGCCAAAGGGTGACAGGCCTCTATGGCTACACCTTC
TRBD1	TRBV30	.	TRBJ1-5	CAWGIQGSQPQHF	TGTGCCTGGGGGATACAGGGGAGTCAGCCCCAGCATTTT
.	TRBV6-5	.	TRBJ2-2	CASSYVPSVAGELFF	TGTGCCAGCAGTTACGTCCCATCCGTAGCCGGGGAGCTGTTTTTT
TRBD1	TRBV2	few	TRBJ2-7	CASSARGGVVF	TGTGCCAGCAGCGCTCGAGGGGGCGTGGTCTTC